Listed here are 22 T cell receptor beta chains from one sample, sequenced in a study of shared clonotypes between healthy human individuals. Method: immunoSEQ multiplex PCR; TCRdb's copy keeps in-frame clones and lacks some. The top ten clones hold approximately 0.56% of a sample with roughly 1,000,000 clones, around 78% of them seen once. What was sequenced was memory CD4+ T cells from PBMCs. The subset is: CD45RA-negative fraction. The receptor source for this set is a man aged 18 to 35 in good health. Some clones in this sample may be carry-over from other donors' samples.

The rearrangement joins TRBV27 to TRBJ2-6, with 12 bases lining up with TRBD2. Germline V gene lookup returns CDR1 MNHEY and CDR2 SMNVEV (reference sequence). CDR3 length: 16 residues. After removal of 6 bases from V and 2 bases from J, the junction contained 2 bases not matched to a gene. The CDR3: CASRRLAGAGANVLTF. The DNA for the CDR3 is TGTGCCAGCAGGCGACTAGCGGGAGCTGGGGCCAACGTCCTGACTTTC. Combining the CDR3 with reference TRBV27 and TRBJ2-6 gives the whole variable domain EAQVTQNPRYLITVTGKKLTVTCSQNMNHEYMSWYRQDPGLGLRQIYYSMNVEVTDKGDVPEGYKVSRKEKRNFPLILESPSPNQTSLYFCASRRLAGAGANVLTFGAGSRLTVL.

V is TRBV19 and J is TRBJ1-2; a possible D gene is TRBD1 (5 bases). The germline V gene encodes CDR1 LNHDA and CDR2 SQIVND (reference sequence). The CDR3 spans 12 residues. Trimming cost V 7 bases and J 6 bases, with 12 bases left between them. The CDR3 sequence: CASTQSGNGYTF. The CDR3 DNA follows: TGTGCCAGTACGCAGTCAGGGAATGGCTACACCTTC.

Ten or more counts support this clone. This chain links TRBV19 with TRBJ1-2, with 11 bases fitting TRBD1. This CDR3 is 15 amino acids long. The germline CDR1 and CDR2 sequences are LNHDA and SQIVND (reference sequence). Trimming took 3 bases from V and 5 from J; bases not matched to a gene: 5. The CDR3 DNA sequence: TGTGCCAGTAGTATCCGGACAGGGGGCGGATATGGCTACACCTTC. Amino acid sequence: CASSIRTGGGYGYTF.

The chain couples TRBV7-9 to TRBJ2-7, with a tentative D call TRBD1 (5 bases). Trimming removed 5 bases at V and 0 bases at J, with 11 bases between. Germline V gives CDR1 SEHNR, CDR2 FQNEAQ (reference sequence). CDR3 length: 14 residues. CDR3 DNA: TGTGCCAGCAGCCTTGACAGCCGCTCCTACGAGCAGTACTTC. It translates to CASSLDSRSYEQYF.

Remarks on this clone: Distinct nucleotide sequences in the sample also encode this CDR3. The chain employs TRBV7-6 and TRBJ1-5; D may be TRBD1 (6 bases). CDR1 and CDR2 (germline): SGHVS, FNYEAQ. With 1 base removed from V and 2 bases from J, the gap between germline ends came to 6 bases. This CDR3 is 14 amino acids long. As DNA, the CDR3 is TGTGCCAGCAGCTTAGGACAGGGCAATCAGCCCCAGCATTTT. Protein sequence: CASSLGQGNQPQHF.

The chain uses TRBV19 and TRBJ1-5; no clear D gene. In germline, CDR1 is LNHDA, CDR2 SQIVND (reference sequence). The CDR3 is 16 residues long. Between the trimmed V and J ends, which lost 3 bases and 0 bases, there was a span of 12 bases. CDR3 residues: CASSIYPEASNQPQHF. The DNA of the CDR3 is TGTGCCAGTAGTATCTATCCAGAAGCTAGCAATCAGCCCCAGCATTTT.

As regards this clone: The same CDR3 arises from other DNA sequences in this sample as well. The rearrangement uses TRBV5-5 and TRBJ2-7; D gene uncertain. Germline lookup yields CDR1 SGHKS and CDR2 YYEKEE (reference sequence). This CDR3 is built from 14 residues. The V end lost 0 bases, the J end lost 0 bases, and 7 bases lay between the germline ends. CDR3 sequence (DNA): TGTGCCAGCAGCTTGGTCGGTTCCTCCTACGAGCAGTACTTC. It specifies CASSLVGSSYEQYF.

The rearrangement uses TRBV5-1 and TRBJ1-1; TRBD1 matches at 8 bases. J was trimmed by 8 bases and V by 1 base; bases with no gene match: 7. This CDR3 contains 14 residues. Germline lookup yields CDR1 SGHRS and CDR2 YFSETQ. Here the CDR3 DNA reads TGCGCCAGCAGCTTGCAAGGGAGGACAGGGGAAGCTTTCTTT. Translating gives CASSLQGRTGEAFF.

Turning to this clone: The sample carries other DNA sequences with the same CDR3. The CDR3 sequence: CASSYRGHEQYF. As DNA, the CDR3 is TGTGCCAGCAGTTACAGGGGCCACGAGCAGTACTTC. The V and J genes are TRBV28 and TRBJ2-7; 7 bases map to TRBD1. V lost 4 bases to trimming and J lost 5 bases; unmatched junction nucleotides: 2. Germline V gene data show CDR1 as MDHEN and CDR2 as SYDVKM. The CDR3 consists of 12 residues. The variable domain in full, completed from reference TRBV28 and TRBJ2-7, reads DVKVTQSSRYLVKRTGEKVFLECVQDMDHENMFWYRQDPGLGLRLIYFSYDVKMKEKGDIPEGYSVSREKKERFSLILESASTNQTSMYLCASSYRGHEQYFGPGTRLTVT.

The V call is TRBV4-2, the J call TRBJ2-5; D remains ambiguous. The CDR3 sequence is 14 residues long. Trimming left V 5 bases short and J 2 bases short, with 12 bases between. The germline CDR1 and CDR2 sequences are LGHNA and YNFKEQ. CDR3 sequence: CASSLTGPQETQYF. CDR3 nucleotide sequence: TGTGCCAGCAGCTTGACCGGGCCGCAAGAGACCCAGTACTTC.

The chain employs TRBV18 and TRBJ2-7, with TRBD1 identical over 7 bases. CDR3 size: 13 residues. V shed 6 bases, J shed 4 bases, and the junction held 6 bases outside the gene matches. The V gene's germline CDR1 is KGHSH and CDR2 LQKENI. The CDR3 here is CASSRGTEYEQYF. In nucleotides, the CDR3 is TGTGCCAGCTCCCGAGGGACAGAGTACGAGCAGTACTTC.

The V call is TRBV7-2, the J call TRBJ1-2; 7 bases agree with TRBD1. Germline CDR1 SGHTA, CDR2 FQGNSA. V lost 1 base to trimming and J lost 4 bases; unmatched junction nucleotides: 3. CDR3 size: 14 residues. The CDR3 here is CASSLDHRGYGYTF. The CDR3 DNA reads TGTGCCAGCAGCTTAGACCACAGGGGCTATGGCTACACCTTC. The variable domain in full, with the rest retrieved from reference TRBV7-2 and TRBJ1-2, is GAGVSQSPSNKVTEKGKDVELRCDPISGHTALYWYRQSLGQGLEFLIYFQGNSAPDKSGLPSDRFSAERTGGSVSTLTIQRTQQEDSAVYLCASSLDHRGYGYTFGSGTRLTVV.

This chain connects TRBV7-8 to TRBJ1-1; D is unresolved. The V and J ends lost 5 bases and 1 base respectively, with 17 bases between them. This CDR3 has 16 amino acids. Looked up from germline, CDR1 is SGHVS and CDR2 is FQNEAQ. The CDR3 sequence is CASSPQSASQNTEAFF. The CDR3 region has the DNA TGTGCCAGCAGCCCCCAGTCAGCGAGTCAGAACACTGAAGCTTTCTTT.

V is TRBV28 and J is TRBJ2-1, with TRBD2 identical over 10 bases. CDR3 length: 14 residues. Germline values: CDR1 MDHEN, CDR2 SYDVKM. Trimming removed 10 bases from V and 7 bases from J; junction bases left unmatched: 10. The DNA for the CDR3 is TGTGCCACTTCGCTAGCGGGAGCTGTAAATGAGCAGTTCTTC. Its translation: CATSLAGAVNEQFF.

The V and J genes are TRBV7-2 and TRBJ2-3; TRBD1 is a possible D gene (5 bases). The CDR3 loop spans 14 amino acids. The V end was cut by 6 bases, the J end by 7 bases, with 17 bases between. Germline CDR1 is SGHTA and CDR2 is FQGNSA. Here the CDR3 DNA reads TGTGCCAGCAGTCCGACAGCGTCACCGCATACGCAGTATTTT. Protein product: CASSPTASPHTQYF.

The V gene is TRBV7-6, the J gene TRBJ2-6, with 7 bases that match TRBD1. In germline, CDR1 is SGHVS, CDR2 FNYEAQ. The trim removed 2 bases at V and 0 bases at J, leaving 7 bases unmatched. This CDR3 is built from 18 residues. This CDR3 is CASSLYDRASSGANVLTF. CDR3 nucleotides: TGTGCCAGCAGCTTATATGACAGGGCGAGCTCTGGGGCCAACGTCCTGACTTTC.

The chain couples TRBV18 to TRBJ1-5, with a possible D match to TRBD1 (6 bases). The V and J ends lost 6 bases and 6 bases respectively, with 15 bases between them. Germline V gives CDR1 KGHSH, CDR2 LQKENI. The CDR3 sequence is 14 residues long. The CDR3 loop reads CASSNQGGSQPQHF. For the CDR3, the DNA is TGTGCCAGCTCCAACCAAGGGGGGAGTCAGCCCCAGCATTTT.

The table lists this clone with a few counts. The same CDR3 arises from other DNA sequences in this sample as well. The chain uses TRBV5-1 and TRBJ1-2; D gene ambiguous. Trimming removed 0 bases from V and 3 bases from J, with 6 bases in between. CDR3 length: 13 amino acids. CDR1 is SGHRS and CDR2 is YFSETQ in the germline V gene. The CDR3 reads CASSLDGDYGYTF. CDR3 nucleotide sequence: TGCGCCAGCAGCTTGGACGGAGACTATGGCTACACCTTC.

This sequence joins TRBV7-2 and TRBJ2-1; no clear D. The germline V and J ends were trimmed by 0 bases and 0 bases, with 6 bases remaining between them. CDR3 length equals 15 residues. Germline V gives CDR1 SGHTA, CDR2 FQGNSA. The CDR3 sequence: CASSLAGFSYNEQFF. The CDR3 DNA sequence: TGTGCCAGCAGCTTAGCGGGCTTCTCCTACAATGAGCAGTTCTTC.

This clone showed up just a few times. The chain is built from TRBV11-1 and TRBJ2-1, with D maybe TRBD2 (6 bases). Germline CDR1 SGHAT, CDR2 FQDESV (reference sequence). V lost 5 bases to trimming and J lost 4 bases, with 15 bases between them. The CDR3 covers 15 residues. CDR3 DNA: TGTGCCAGCAGCCGGAGGGGAGAAGATTACAATGAGCAGTTCTTC. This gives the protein CASSRRGEDYNEQFF.

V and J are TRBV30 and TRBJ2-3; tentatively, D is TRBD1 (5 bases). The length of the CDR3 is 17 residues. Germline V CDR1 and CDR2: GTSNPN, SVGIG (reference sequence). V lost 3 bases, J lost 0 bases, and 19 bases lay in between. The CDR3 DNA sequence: TGTGCCTGGAGAATTGGGGCTAAGTCCTCTAGCACAGATACGCAGTATTTT. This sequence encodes CAWRIGAKSSSTDTQYF. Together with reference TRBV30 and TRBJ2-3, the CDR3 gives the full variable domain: SQTIHQWPATLVQPVGSPLSLECTVEGTSNPNLYWYRQAAGRGLQLLFYSVGIGQISSEVPQNLSASRPQDRQFILSSKKLLLSDSGFYLCAWRIGAKSSSTDTQYFGPGTRLTVL.

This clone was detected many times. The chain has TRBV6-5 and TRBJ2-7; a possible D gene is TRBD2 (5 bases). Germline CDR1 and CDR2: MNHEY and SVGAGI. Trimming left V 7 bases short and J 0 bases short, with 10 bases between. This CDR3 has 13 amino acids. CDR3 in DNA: TGTGCCAGCACCGGGGAGAGCTCCTACGAGCAGTACTTC. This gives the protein CASTGESSYEQYF.